This TCR beta chain appears in the sequencing data of a study of a mutant IDH1 vaccine in newly diagnosed glioma. Across the study: Previous treatment comprised radiotherapy, temozolomide, or both, mostly both.

Comments on this clone: Its antigen is undetermined.

Stated time point: week 23, last vaccination. The content of each vaccine dose was 300 ug of mutant IDH1 20-mer peptide, and topical imiquimod accompanied it. Measured with immunoSEQ multiplex PCR; TCRdb has only the in-frame clones, and not every one. The sample has 25,000 to 35,000 clones, 80% seen once. This CDR3 region has 14 residues. Germline assignment: CDR1 SGHNT and CDR2 YENEEA. Trimming removed 3 bases from V and 3 bases from J; junction bases left unmatched: 5. The sequencing used PBMCs, collected from a glioma patient whose treatment included an IDH1 peptide vaccine. This chain connects TRBV11-3 to TRBJ2-7; TRBD2 agrees at 7 bases. This clonotype was sampled from a woman younger than 35 with glioma. CDR3 nucleotides: TGTGCCAGCAGCTTGGGAGGGACGCTCTACGAGCAGTACTTC. Protein: CASSLGGTLYEQYF.